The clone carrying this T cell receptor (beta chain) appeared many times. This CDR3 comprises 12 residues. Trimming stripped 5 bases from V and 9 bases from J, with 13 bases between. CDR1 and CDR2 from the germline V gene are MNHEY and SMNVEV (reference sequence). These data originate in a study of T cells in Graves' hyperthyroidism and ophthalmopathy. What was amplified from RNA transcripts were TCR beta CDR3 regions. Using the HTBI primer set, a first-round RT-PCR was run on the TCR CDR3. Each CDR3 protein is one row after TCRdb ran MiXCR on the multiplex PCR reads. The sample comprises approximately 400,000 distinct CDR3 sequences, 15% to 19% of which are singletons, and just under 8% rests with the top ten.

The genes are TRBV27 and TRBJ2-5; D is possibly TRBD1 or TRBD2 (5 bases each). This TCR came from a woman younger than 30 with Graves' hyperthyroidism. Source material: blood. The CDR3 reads CASSTYQGPQYF. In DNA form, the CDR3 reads TGTGCCAGCAGTACCTACCAGGGACCCCAGTACTTC.